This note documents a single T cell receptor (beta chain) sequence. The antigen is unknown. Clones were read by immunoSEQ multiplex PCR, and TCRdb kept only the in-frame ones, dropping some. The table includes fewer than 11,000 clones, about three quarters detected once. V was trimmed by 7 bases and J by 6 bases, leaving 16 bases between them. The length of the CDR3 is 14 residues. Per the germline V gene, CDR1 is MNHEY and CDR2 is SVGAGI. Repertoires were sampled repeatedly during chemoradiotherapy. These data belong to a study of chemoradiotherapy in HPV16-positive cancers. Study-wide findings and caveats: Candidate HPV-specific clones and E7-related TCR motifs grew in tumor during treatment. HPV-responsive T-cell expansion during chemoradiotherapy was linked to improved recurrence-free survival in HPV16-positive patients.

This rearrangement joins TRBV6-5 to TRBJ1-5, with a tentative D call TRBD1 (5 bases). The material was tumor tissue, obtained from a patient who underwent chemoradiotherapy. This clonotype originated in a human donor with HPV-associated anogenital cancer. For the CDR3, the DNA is TGTGCCAGCAATAGAAGGGGCAACGGTCAGCCCCAGCATTTT. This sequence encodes CASNRRGNGQPQHF.